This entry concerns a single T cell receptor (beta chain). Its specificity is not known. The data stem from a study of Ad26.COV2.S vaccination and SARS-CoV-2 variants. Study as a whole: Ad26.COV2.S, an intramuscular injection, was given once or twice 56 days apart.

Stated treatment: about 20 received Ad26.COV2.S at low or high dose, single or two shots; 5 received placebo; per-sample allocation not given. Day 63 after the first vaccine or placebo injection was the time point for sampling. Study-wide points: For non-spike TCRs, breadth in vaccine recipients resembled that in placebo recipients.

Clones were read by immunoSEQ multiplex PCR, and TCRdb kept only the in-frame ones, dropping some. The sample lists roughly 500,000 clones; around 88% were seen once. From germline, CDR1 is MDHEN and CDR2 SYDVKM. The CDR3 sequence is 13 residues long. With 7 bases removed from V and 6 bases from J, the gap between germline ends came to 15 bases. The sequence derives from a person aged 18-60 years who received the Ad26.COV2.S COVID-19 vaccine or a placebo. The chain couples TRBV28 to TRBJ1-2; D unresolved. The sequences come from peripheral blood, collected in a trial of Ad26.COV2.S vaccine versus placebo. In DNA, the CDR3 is TGTGCCAGCACCCCCGAAGGAAATAATGGCTACACCTTC. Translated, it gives CASTPEGNNGYTF.